The source of this T cell receptor (beta chain) is a study of regulatory T cells in long-lasting Graves disease. This clonotype turned up a few times. CDR3 regions were amplified by Arm-PCR using iRepertoire HTBI primers to build TCR beta libraries. TCRdb reanalysed the multiplex PCR reads using MiXCR and keeps one entry per CDR3 protein. The table lists about 500,000 distinct CDR3 sequences, about 12% of them singletons, with roughly 8.9% in the top ten. Time point specified: newly diagnosed GD, antithyroid drugs for less than 3 months. PBMCs were the source of the RNA used for TCR sequencing. Patients came through an endocrinology department, and that department was in Xi'an, China. Germline V gene data show CDR1 as MNHNS and CDR2 as SASEGT. Trimming shortened V by 7 bases and J by 6 bases, and 25 bases separated the two germline ends. The CDR3 runs to 16 residues. The same sample was also used in a study of T cells in Graves' hyperthyroidism and ophthalmopathy.

The gene calls are TRBV6-1 and TRBJ2-7; D might be TRBD2 (6 bases). The sequenced sample was peripheral blood mononuclear cells (PBMCs), obtained at new diagnosis, from a patient treated with antithyroid drugs. The source is a woman in her twenties or thirties with Graves disease. The CDR3 region has the DNA TGTGCCAGCACCCCCCCCGGGGAAGGTCAAGCGGGCGAGCAGTACTTC. Translation gives CASTPPGEGQAGEQYF.